The 21 T cell receptor beta chains listed next were all sequenced from one sample in a study of T cells in women clearing cervical HPV infection. Data came from immunoSEQ multiplex PCR; TCRdb stores just in-frame clones and leaves some out. The table counts 25,000 to 35,000 clones; under 7% lies in the top ten. Sequenced sample: blood buffy coat. Every receptor here comes from a woman between 18 and 69 years old with a cervical HPV16 infection that either progressed to CIN3+ or cleared (not recorded which).

The covered CDR3 bases are TGTGCCAGCAGCTGGACAGGGGCTATCGAGACC. It yields the protein CASSWTGAIET. The entire CDR3 sequence reads CASSWTGAIETQYF. The chain links TRBV7-9 to TRBJ2-5; 9 nucleotides align to TRBD1. Sequencing ends 3 residues short of the CDR3 end; the germline J gene provides the rest. V was pared by 4 bases and J by 5 bases, with 5 bases of the junction left unmatched. Germline CDR1 and CDR2: SEHNR and FQNEAQ (reference sequence). The CDR3 extends over 14 amino acids.

Regarding this clone: The CDR3 end is not reached by the read, which stops 3 residues before it; the germline J gene fills it in. The V call is TRBV7-9, the J call TRBJ1-2; 7 bases match TRBD1. CDR3 size: 13 residues. Germline loops: CDR1 SEHNR, CDR2 FQNEAQ (reference sequence). The chain's CDR3 is CASRRQGGYDYTF. Incomplete CDR3 DNA: TGTGCCAGCAGAAGACAGGGTGGTTACGAC.

The part of the CDR3 DNA that was read is TGCGCCAGCAGCTCTGGGACAGGGTTAGGAGATACG. Its translation: CASSSGTGLGDT. The whole CDR3 region reads CASSSGTGLGDTQYF. The V gene is TRBV5-1, the J gene TRBJ2-3; 9 bases are shared with TRBD1. The CDR3 end lies 3 residues beyond the end of the read and is filled in from the germline J gene. The germline gives CDR1 SGHRS, CDR2 YFSETQ. This CDR3 has 15 amino acids. The V gene end was trimmed by 3 bases and the J gene end by 5 bases; junction bases not matched to a gene: 7.

In regard to this clone: The read ends 3 residues early relative to the CDR3; the germline J gene fills the gap. The chain joins TRBV30 to TRBJ2-3; 8 bases agree with TRBD1. The germline V gene encodes CDR1 GTSNPN and CDR2 SVGIG (reference sequence). The CDR3 spans 13 residues. The CDR3 is CAWGTGPQETQYF. The sequenced CDR3 bases are TGTGCCTGGGGGACAGGTCCCCAAGAGACG. The entire variable domain, with the rest obtained from reference TRBV30 and TRBJ2-3, is as follows: SQTIHQWPATLVQPVGSPLSLECTVEGTSNPNLYWYRQAAGRGLQLLFYSVGIGQISSEVPQNLSASRPQDRQFILSSKKLLLSDSGFYLCAWGTGPQETQYFGPGTRLTVL.

Worth noting for this clone: The read comes to an end 3 residues before the CDR3 does, leaving the germline J gene to fill in the end. The chain has TRBV2 and TRBJ1-5; possibly TRBD1 for D (6 bases). Trimming left V 7 bases short and J 6 bases short, with 16 bases between. The CDR3 length is 14 residues. The V gene's germline CDR1 is SNHLY and CDR2 FYNNEI. CDR3 DNA, as far as it was read: TGTGCCAGCACTAGTCGGGGGGCGGGTCAGCCC. It codes for CASTSRGAGQP. The full CDR3 is CASTSRGAGQPQHF.

About this clone: The CDR3 extends 3 residues past the end of the read, so its final part is completed from the germline J gene. The chain joins TRBV7-2 to TRBJ1-5, with D possibly TRBD1 on 5 matching bases. Germline values: CDR1 SGHTA, CDR2 FQGNSA. The CDR3 has 15 amino acids. Trimming cost V 2 bases and J 1 base, with 9 bases left between them. The sequenced CDR3 bases are TGTGCCAGCAGCTTATATTCAGGGAGCAATCAGCCC. This sequence encodes CASSLYSGSNQP. The whole CDR3 protein is CASSLYSGSNQPQHF.

A note on this clone: The read terminates 3 residues ahead of where the CDR3 ends, so the germline J gene completes it. The chain carries TRBV4-1 and TRBJ2-2, with TRBD2 matching 8 bases. Germline lookup yields CDR1 MGHRA and CDR2 YSYEKL. The CDR3 is 17 amino acids. V lost 0 bases and J lost 7; bases outside the gene matches: 10. The CDR3 DNA, read in part, is TGCGCCAGCAGCCAAGAGGATCGGACTAGCTGGGGCGGGGAG. Its protein is CASSQEDRTSWGGE. The whole CDR3 sequence is CASSQEDRTSWGGELFF.

Of note for this clone: The observed sequence ends 3 residues before the CDR3 terminus, with the missing tail filled in from the germline J gene. This chain uses TRBV10-3 with TRBJ2-5; 11 bases map to TRBD2. This CDR3 has 16 amino acids. Germline-derived CDR1 and CDR2 are ENHRY and SYGVKD. V shed 2 bases, J shed 5 bases, and the junction held 7 bases outside the gene matches. The DNA read from the CDR3 is TGTGCCATCAGTGAGCCTACTAGCGGGAGAGTTGAGACC. The encoded protein is CAISEPTSGRVET. The whole CDR3 sequence is CAISEPTSGRVETQYF.

A note on this clone: Sequencing ends 3 residues short of the CDR3 end; the germline J gene provides the rest. The chain has TRBV6-9 and TRBJ1-6, with D possibly being TRBD1 (6 bases). This CDR3 is 15 amino acids long. Trimming removed 6 bases from V and 6 bases from J, with 15 bases in between. Germline-derived CDR1 and CDR2 are MNHGY and SVAAGI. CDR3 region: CASRPGQSANSPLHF. CDR3 DNA (partial): TGTGCCAGCAGGCCAGGACAGTCTGCTAATTCACCC.

Points on this clone: The sequenced fragment ends 3 residues before the CDR3 boundary, so the rest is inferred from the germline J gene. The V gene is TRBV5-1, the J gene TRBJ1-3; D gene unclear. This CDR3 has 14 amino acids. V lost 0 bases to trimming and J lost 4 bases, with 8 bases between them. CDR1 and CDR2 from the germline V gene are SGHRS and YFSETQ. The CDR3 sequence is CASSLGGFGNTIYF. The sequenced part of the CDR3 DNA is TGCGCCAGCAGCTTGGGAGGTTTCGGAAACACC.

For this clone: The read ends 3 residues shy of where the CDR3 ends; the end is completed using the germline J gene. The genes are TRBV2 and TRBJ2-3, with D tentatively TRBD1 (5 bases). Trimming left V 7 bases short and J 2 bases short, with 10 bases between. CDR1 SNHLY and CDR2 FYNNEI come from the germline V gene. This CDR3 region has 13 residues. CDR3 DNA (partial): TGTGCCAGCAAGGCCAGGGACACAGATACG. Its protein is CASKARDTDT. The whole CDR3 protein is CASKARDTDTQYF.

On this clone itself: Coverage ceases 3 residues before the CDR3 finishes, and the germline J gene fills in the end. The rearrangement links TRBV12-3 or TRBV12-4 to TRBJ2-1, with a possible D match to TRBD1 (5 bases). This CDR3 is 15 amino acids long. V was trimmed by 6 bases and J by 2 bases, leaving 14 bases between them. The covered CDR3 bases are TGTGCCAGCAGAATCACAGGAACCCCCTACAATGAG. The encoded protein is CASRITGTPYNE. The full CDR3 sequence reads CASRITGTPYNEQFF.

Comments on this clone: From the germline J gene comes the end of the CDR3, since the read stops 3 residues before it. This chain connects TRBV30 to TRBJ2-3, with TRBD2 matching over 9 bases. The CDR3 contains 13 residues. CDR1 is GTSNPN and CDR2 is SVGIG in the germline V gene (reference sequence). CDR3 DNA, as far as it was read: TGTGCCTGGAGTGTAGCGGGAGGTCAGCCG. Protein sequence: CAWSVAGGQP. The CDR3 in full is CAWSVAGGQPQYF.

Details on this clone: The CDR3 end lies 3 residues beyond the end of the read and is filled in from the germline J gene. This chain uses TRBV6-2 or TRBV6-3 with TRBJ2-1; 7 bases align to TRBD2. Trimming at V came to 8 bases and at J to 2 bases, leaving 12 bases not matched to a gene. Germline CDR1 is MNHEY and CDR2 is SVGEGT. The CDR3 extends over 16 amino acids. CDR3: CASGRLALSAYNEQFF. The sequenced part of the CDR3 DNA is TGTGCCAGCGGTCGACTAGCTTTGAGTGCCTACAATGAG.

Comments on this clone: The CDR3 end falls 3 residues outside the read, so it is completed with the germline J gene. This chain joins TRBV20-1 and TRBJ2-4; maybe TRBD1 (5 bases). The germline V gene encodes CDR1 DFQATT and CDR2 SNEGSKA (reference sequence). The CDR3 has 15 amino acids. Incomplete CDR3 DNA: TGCAGTGCTAGAGATTTTCAACAGGAAAATCAGCCT. Protein sequence: CSARDFQQENQP. The full CDR3 sequence reads CSARDFQQENQPQYF.

CDR3 residues: CASRLGGNTEAFF. CDR3 DNA (partial): TGTGCCAGTAGGCTAGGGGGGAACACTGAA. This sequence joins TRBV19 and TRBJ1-1; weak D call: TRBD1 (6 bases). With the read ending 3 residues before the CDR3 end, the germline J gene is used to fill in that end. Trimming pared 6 bases from V and 1 base from J, leaving 9 bases between. This CDR3 is 13 amino acids long. The germline gives CDR1 LNHDA, CDR2 SQIVND (reference sequence).

On this clone itself: At one end, the junction sequence differs from germline, possibly due to a read error. The read ends 3 residues early relative to the CDR3; the germline J gene fills the gap. The chain combines TRBV4-2 with TRBJ2-5; 7 bases align to TRBD1. The CDR3 length is 15 residues. Germline CDR1 reads LGHNA; CDR2 reads YNFKEQ. The DNA read from the CDR3 is TGCGCCAGCAGCCAAGGGAAGGGGGCTGGAGGGACC. Its protein is CASSQGKGAGGT. Given in full, the CDR3 is CASSQGKGAGGTQYF.

With respect to this clone: The observed sequence ends 3 residues before the CDR3 terminus, with the missing tail filled in from the germline J gene. The chain joins TRBV7-9 to TRBJ2-7; tentatively, D is TRBD1 (6 bases). Germline V gene data show CDR1 as SEHNR and CDR2 as FQNEAQ (reference sequence). Between the trimmed V and J ends, which lost 10 bases and 5 bases, there was a span of 15 bases. This CDR3 region has 12 residues. The CDR3 is CATRDIGDEQYF. The CDR3 bases that were read are TGTGCCACCCGGGACATCGGCGACGAG.

About this clone itself: From the germline J gene comes the end of the CDR3, since the read stops 3 residues before it. The genes are TRBV19 and TRBJ1-1; D call uncertain. This CDR3 comprises 13 residues. Deletions cut 4 bases from V and 1 base from J, with 7 bases between. Germline V CDR1 and CDR2: LNHDA, SQIVND (reference sequence). CDR3 region: CASSTTENTEAFF. The sequenced part of the CDR3 DNA is TGTGCCAGTAGTACTACAGAGAACACTGAA.

Of note for this clone: The DNA ends 3 residues before the CDR3 does, and the rest of the CDR3 is filled in from the germline J gene. The chain couples TRBV6-2 or TRBV6-3 to TRBJ2-5; TRBD1 might be the D (6 bases). The germline V and J ends were trimmed by 3 bases and 5 bases, with 22 bases remaining between them. This CDR3 region has 17 residues. Germline CDR1 reads MNHEY; CDR2 reads SVGEGT. CDR3 bases read: TGTGCCAGCAGTTATTCAGTCCGGGACACAATGGAGGAGACC. Translating it yields CASSYSVRDTMEET. The entire CDR3 is CASSYSVRDTMEETQYF.

To note about this clone: From the germline J gene comes the end of the CDR3, since the read stops 3 residues before it. The rearrangement joins TRBV5-1 to TRBJ1-2; a weak D match, TRBD1 (6 bases). The germline CDR1 and CDR2 sequences are SGHRS and YFSETQ. V lost 3 bases and J 1 base, leaving 10 bases between the germline ends. CDR3 length: 14 residues. The CDR3 sequence is CASSSDSVNYGYTF. The CDR3 DNA, read in part, is TGCGCCAGCAGCTCGGACAGTGTTAACTATGGC.